The 15 T cell receptor beta chains listed next were all sequenced from one sample in a study of blood T cell repertoires in COVID-19. Sequencing used immunoSEQ multiplex PCR; TCRdb keeps in-frame clones, though not all of them. The sample includes tens of thousands of clones, more than 85% of them seen just once. What was sequenced was peripheral blood. The receptors come from a man aged 80 or over in a cohort sampled during active COVID-19.

CDR3 coding DNA: TGCGCCAGCAGCTTGGAAGAAAGGGGGTCAGATACGCAGTATTTT. Translated, it gives CASSLEERGSDTQYF. This chain links TRBV5-1 with TRBJ2-3; D perhaps matches TRBD1 (6 bases). The germline V gene has CDR1 SGHRS and CDR2 YFSETQ. The CDR3 extends over 15 amino acids. The V end was cut by 0 bases, the J end by 4 bases, with 12 bases between.

The V call is TRBV5-5, the J call TRBJ1-5; D gene ambiguous. The germline V and J ends were trimmed by 1 base and 1 base, with 12 bases remaining between them. CDR1 is SGHKS and CDR2 is YYEKEE in the germline V gene (reference sequence). This CDR3 region has 16 residues. CDR3 region: CASSLTVTESNQPQHF. CDR3 nucleotide sequence: TGTGCCAGCAGCTTGACAGTAACCGAAAGCAATCAGCCCCAGCATTTT.

This clone came up a few times. The chain couples TRBV4-1 to TRBJ1-2; TRBD1 matches at 8 bases. This CDR3 has 15 residues. Looked up from germline, CDR1 is MGHRA and CDR2 is YSYEKL. The V segment lost 3 bases and the J segment 4 bases; nucleotides outside the gene matches: 7. The CDR3 here is CASSHTIGQGYGYTF. CDR3 DNA sequence: TGCGCCAGCAGCCATACTATCGGACAGGGCTATGGCTACACCTTC.

This CDR3 is CASSSLSTRPNTGELFF. The CDR3 DNA reads as TGCGCCAGCAGCTCTTTGTCGACTAGACCGAACACCGGGGAGCTGTTTTTT. The chain has TRBV5-1 and TRBJ2-2; tentatively, D is TRBD2 (6 bases). The CDR3 totals 17 residues. V lost 3 bases to trimming and J lost 0 bases, with 15 bases between them. In germline, CDR1 is SGHRS, CDR2 YFSETQ. Full variable domain (remainder filled in from reference TRBV5-1 and TRBJ2-2): KAGVTQTPRYLIKTRGQQVTLSCSPISGHRSVSWYQQTPGQGLQFLFEYFSETQRNKGNFPGRFSGRQFSNSRSEMNVSTLELGDSALYLCASSSLSTRPNTGELFFGEGSRLTVL.

This clone was recorded only once. The chain couples TRBV5-1 to TRBJ2-7; a weak D match, TRBD2 (6 bases). The CDR3 has 15 residues. CDR1 is SGHRS and CDR2 is YFSETQ in the germline V gene. V was clipped by 0 bases and J by 6 bases, with 16 bases between them. This CDR3 is CASSLAGEVHIEQYF. Written as DNA, the CDR3 is TGCGCCAGCAGCTTGGCGGGAGAGGTTCATATCGAGCAGTACTTC.

The rearrangement joins TRBV3-1 (or the pseudogene TRBV3-2) to TRBJ2-1; 15 nucleotides agree with TRBD2. Looked up from germline, CDR1 is LGHDT and CDR2 is YNNKEL (reference sequence). J was trimmed by 6 bases and V by 3 bases; bases with no gene match: 9. The CDR3 is 18 amino acids. CDR3 DNA sequence: TGTGCCAGCAGCCATGGACTAGCGGGAGGGTATTTGGGCAATGAGCAGTTCTTC. It specifies CASSHGLAGGYLGNEQFF.

The rearrangement joins TRBV19 to TRBJ1-1; a possible D gene is TRBD1 (6 bases). The CDR3 has 13 amino acids. V was pared by 5 bases and J by 5 bases, with 12 bases between. Germline V gene lookup returns CDR1 LNHDA and CDR2 SQIVND (reference sequence). The CDR3 region is CASSSTGRTEAFF. CDR3 DNA: TGTGCCAGTAGTTCAACAGGGCGTACTGAAGCTTTCTTT.

V usage is TRBV10-1 and J usage is TRBJ1-1, with TRBD1 matching over 7 bases. J was trimmed by 1 base and V by 4 bases; bases with no gene match: 3. This CDR3 is built from 14 residues. Germline V gene data show CDR1 as WNHNN and CDR2 as SYGVQD (reference sequence). The DNA for the CDR3 is TGCGCCAGCAGTGCCAGACAGGGGAACACTGAAGCTTTCTTT. This gives the protein CASSARQGNTEAFF.

This clone was counted a single time. V and J are TRBV4-3 and TRBJ1-4; weak D call: TRBD1 (5 bases). The CDR3 has 16 residues. The ends were cut back, 6 bases at V and 5 bases at J, with 19 bases in the middle. CDR1 and CDR2 (germline): LGHNA, YSLEER. Written as DNA, the CDR3 is TGCGCCAGCAGTCAAAGGGAAGGGGCACCAAATGAAAAACTGTTTTTT. It is translated as CASSQREGAPNEKLFF.

The V gene is TRBV3-1 (or the pseudogene TRBV3-2), the J gene TRBJ2-2; 14 nucleotides match TRBD2. Unmatched junction bases numbered 3, after V lost 6 bases and J lost 6 bases. The CDR3 extends over 15 amino acids. Germline V gene sequence: CDR1 LGHDT, CDR2 YNNKEL (reference sequence). The CDR3 region has the DNA TGTGCCAGCAGGACTAGCGGGGGGGCTTCCGGGGAGCTGTTTTTT. Translating it yields CASRTSGGASGELFF.

Regarding this clone: Other nucleotide sequences from this sample produce the same CDR3. This chain uses TRBV19 with TRBJ2-2; 8 nucleotides align to TRBD1. Germline assignment: CDR1 LNHDA and CDR2 SQIVND (reference sequence). CDR3 size: 14 residues. The trim removed 6 bases at V and 4 bases at J, leaving 4 bases unmatched. CDR3 nucleotide sequence: TGTGCCAGTAGCCAGGGGGCTTTCACCGGGGAGCTGTTTTTT. This sequence encodes CASSQGAFTGELFF.

The chain employs TRBV5-6 and TRBJ2-5; no clear D gene. Germline V gene lookup returns CDR1 SGHDT and CDR2 YYEEEE. V lost 6 bases and J lost 7, with 10 bases in between. The CDR3 loop spans 11 amino acids. The CDR3 sequence: CASTSGGTQYF. Here the CDR3 DNA reads TGTGCCAGCACCTCCGGTGGGACCCAGTACTTC. Together with reference TRBV5-6 and TRBJ2-5, the CDR3 gives the full variable domain: DAGVTQSPTHLIKTRGQQVTLRCSPKSGHDTVSWYQQALGQGPQFIFQYYEEEERQRGNFPDRFSGHQFPNYSSELNVNALLLGDSALYLCASTSGGTQYFGPGTRLLVL.

The chain has TRBV12-5 and TRBJ2-2, with TRBD2 matching 14 bases. The CDR3 runs to 16 residues. After removal of 4 bases from V and 6 bases from J, the junction contained 4 bases not matched to a gene. The germline gives CDR1 LGHNT, CDR2 FRNRAP. CDR3 residues: CASGSGLAGVSGELFF. CDR3 coding DNA: TGTGCTAGTGGTTCGGGACTAGCGGGAGTATCCGGGGAGCTGTTTTTT.

The V gene is TRBV19, the J gene TRBJ1-4; D is undetermined. The germline V gene has CDR1 LNHDA and CDR2 SQIVND (reference sequence). The CDR3 is 13 residues long. Trimming took 5 bases from V and 4 from J, leaving 8 bases between them. DNA for the CDR3: TGTGCCAGTAGTGCAGGTGGTAATGAAAAACTGTTTTTT. This codes for CASSAGGNEKLFF.

The J gene is TRBJ1-3, the V gene TRBV18; D ambiguous. Germline V gene data show CDR1 as KGHSH and CDR2 as LQKENI. The CDR3 contains 15 residues. Trimming took 1 base from V and 2 from J, leaving 9 bases between them. CDR3 sequence reads: CASSPLSGPGNTIYF. CDR3 DNA sequence: TGTGCCAGCTCACCACTTTCGGGTCCTGGAAACACCATATATTTT.